Listed here are 8 T cell receptor beta chains from one sample, sequenced in a study of graft-versus-host responses after intestinal transplantation. For these TCRs, the target antigens are not known. Libraries were prepared by immunoSEQ multiplex PCR; TCRdb keeps only in-frame clonotypes and omits some of them. This sample has 100,000 to 120,000 clones, with around 93% found just once. This specimen consisted of unstimulated CD8+ T cells sorted from spleen or lymph node cells, obtained before intestinal transplant. The receptors were sampled from a human donor who received an intestinal transplant.

The genes are TRBV19 and TRBJ2-2, with D tentatively TRBD2 (5 bases). V lost 5 bases and J 6 bases, leaving 13 bases between the germline ends. The CDR3 runs 14 residues. Per germline, CDR1 LNHDA and CDR2 SQIVND (reference sequence). In nucleotides, the CDR3 is TGTGCCAGTAGTGGGGAGATGCTGTCCGGGGAGCTGTTTTTT. Protein sequence: CASSGEMLSGELFF.

The chain recombines TRBV9 with TRBJ2-1; no reliable D call. Looked up from germline, CDR1 is SGDLS and CDR2 is YYNGEE. The CDR3 sequence is 13 residues long. V dropped 5 bases and J dropped 3 bases, with 9 bases sitting between them. CDR3 DNA sequence: TGTGCCAGCAGTGCCAGCCACTACAATGAGCAGTTCTTC. It is translated as CASSASHYNEQFF.

For this clone: An end of the junction differs from the germline gene, which may be a read error. The V and J genes are TRBV4-1 and TRBJ2-2, with D possibly being TRBD2 (5 bases). Looked up from germline, CDR1 is MGHRA and CDR2 is YSYEKL. The CDR3 length is 14 residues. The CDR3 DNA follows: TGCGCCAGCAGCCGCATCCAGAACACCGGGGAGCCGTTTTTT. This sequence encodes CASSRIQNTGEPFF.

The rearrangement links TRBV11-2 to TRBJ2-7; D is uncertain. CDR1 SGHAT and CDR2 FQNNGV come from the germline V gene. Trimming cost V 1 base and J 2 bases, with 12 bases left between them. The length of the CDR3 is 15 residues. The CDR3 spells CASSLAGWAAYEQYF. CDR3 in DNA: TGTGCCAGCAGCTTAGCGGGTTGGGCGGCCTACGAGCAGTACTTC.

The chain links TRBV5-6 to TRBJ2-2, with 8 bases aligning to TRBD2. The CDR3 contains 16 residues. With V trimmed by 6 bases and J by 7 bases, 14 bases remained unmatched. The germline V gene has CDR1 SGHDT and CDR2 YYEEEE. The CDR3 bases are TGTGCCAGCACCTTAATCCGGGAGGGCCGCGACGGGGAGCTGTTTTTT. It yields the protein CASTLIREGRDGELFF.

This sequence joins TRBV27 and TRBJ2-7, with 9 bases aligning to TRBD2. The V and J ends lost 5 bases and 7 bases, in that order; junction bases with no gene match: 6. CDR1 is MNHEY, CDR2 SMNVEV, per germline (reference sequence). The CDR3 is 13 residues long. The CDR3 nucleotides read TGTGCCAGCAGTGAGCGGGAGGAAGGTGAGCAGTACTTC. It is translated as CASSEREEGEQYF.

The rearrangement links TRBV28 to TRBJ1-1; 7 bases align to TRBD1. The V and J ends lost 5 bases and 1 base, in that order; junction bases with no gene match: 16. The CDR3 runs 18 residues. The V gene's germline CDR1 is MDHEN and CDR2 SYDVKM. The CDR3 nucleotides are TGTGCCAGCAGTCTAAGCATTAGAGGGGGGACAGCGAACACTGAAGCTTTCTTT. It is translated as CASSLSIRGGTANTEAFF.

V and J are TRBV19 and TRBJ2-7, with a possible D match to TRBD1 (6 bases). With 8 bases removed from V and 3 bases from J, the gap between germline ends came to 11 bases. The CDR3 contains 12 residues. Germline CDR1 reads LNHDA; CDR2 reads SQIVND (reference sequence). The CDR3 DNA follows: TGTGCCAGTCGAGGACAGAGCTACGAGCAGTACTTC. This sequence encodes CASRGQSYEQYF.